The 32 T cell receptor beta chains below were found in one sample sequenced in a study of PD-L1 blockade in urothelial cancer. Time point of the sample: peripheral blood 6 weeks after treatment start. Sequenced by immunoSEQ multiplex PCR; TCRdb stores in-frame clones only, minus some. In the table there are about 39,000 clones, roughly 82% of which are singletons. The input for sequencing was PBMCs, taken around atezolizumab (anti-PD-L1) treatment. Receptors originate from a man aged 40-49 years with urothelial cancer.

The CDR3 DNA sequence: TGTGCCAGTACCCACCTGGACAGAACGGCAGGGGAGCTGTTTTTT. It codes for CASTHLDRTAGELFF. V and J are TRBV19 and TRBJ2-2; tentatively, D is TRBD1 (6 bases). The V gene lost 7 bases and the J gene lost 8 bases, with 20 bases spanning the gap. The CDR3 covers 15 residues. Germline V gene data show CDR1 as LNHDA and CDR2 as SQIVND (reference sequence).

This clone was counted once. The rearrangement uses TRBV6-5 and TRBJ1-2; D is uncertain. The CDR3 covers 13 residues. V was shortened by 2 bases and J by 3 bases, with 7 bases between the two germline ends. Germline lookup yields CDR1 MNHEY and CDR2 SVGAGI. In nucleotides, the CDR3 is TGTGCCAGCAGTTACGAGGGAGACTATGGCTACACCTTC. This sequence encodes CASSYEGDYGYTF.

DNA of the CDR3: TGTGCCAGCAGCCAAAAGGGACAGAATGAAAAACTGTTTTTT. Translated, it gives CASSQKGQNEKLFF. The V gene is TRBV4-2, the J gene TRBJ1-4; 7 bases align to TRBD1. V was pared by 2 bases and J by 5 bases, with 2 bases of the junction left unmatched. The germline gives CDR1 LGHNA, CDR2 YNFKEQ. This CDR3 is built from 14 residues.

The chain combines TRBV5-1 with TRBJ2-7; 16 nucleotides align to TRBD2. Per the germline V gene, CDR1 is SGHRS and CDR2 is YFSETQ. The CDR3 totals 18 residues. The junction had 9 bases not matched to a gene; V was cut back by 0 bases and J by 6 bases. CDR3 sequence: CASSLGGLAGGSKFEQYF. Here the CDR3 DNA reads TGCGCCAGCAGCTTGGGGGGACTAGCGGGAGGGAGTAAGTTCGAGCAGTACTTC.

The chain carries TRBV9 and TRBJ2-2, with TRBD2 matching over 9 bases. The CDR3 spans 19 residues. Germline CDR1 and CDR2: SGDLS and YYNGEE. With 1 base clipped from V and 3 bases from J, the junction kept 13 bases outside the gene matches. The CDR3 sequence: CASSVRSGGLAAYTGELFF. CDR3 DNA: TGTGCCAGCAGCGTAAGGAGCGGGGGGCTAGCGGCATACACCGGGGAGCTGTTTTTT.

This clone was seen a few times. The chain joins TRBV19 to TRBJ1-1, with a weak D call TRBD1 (5 bases). V was cut by 1 base and J by 5 bases, with 11 bases left in between. The CDR3 is 14 amino acids. Germline V lookup: CDR1 LNHDA, CDR2 SQIVND (reference sequence). This CDR3 reads CASSIGRGRTEAFF. CDR3 nucleotide sequence: TGTGCCAGTAGTATAGGCCGGGGGAGGACTGAAGCTTTCTTT.

The CDR3 DNA is TGCAGCGTTGGTGGCAGGGGAGACACCGGGGAGCTGTTTTTT. Amino acid sequence: CSVGGRGDTGELFF. The V call is TRBV29-1, the J call TRBJ2-2; D is possibly TRBD1 (6 bases). The CDR3 length is 14 residues. Germline V gene sequence: CDR1 SQVTM, CDR2 ANQGSEA. V lost 4 bases, J lost 3 bases, and 12 bases lay in between.

The chain carries TRBV28 and TRBJ1-3; 7 bases fit TRBD1. V lost 5 bases to trimming and J lost 4 bases; unmatched junction nucleotides: 11. Germline assignment: CDR1 MDHEN and CDR2 SYDVKM. The CDR3 loop spans 16 amino acids. The CDR3 spells CASSPAGGTTGNTIYF. DNA of the CDR3: TGTGCCAGCAGTCCGGCAGGGGGGACGACAGGAAACACCATATATTTT.

This chain joins TRBV5-1 and TRBJ1-1; no firm D call. In germline, CDR1 is SGHRS, CDR2 YFSETQ. V was trimmed by 2 bases and J by 1 base, leaving 12 bases between them. This CDR3 spans 15 amino acids. CDR3 coding DNA: TGCGCCAGCAGCTTTAATGCGAATAAGAACACTGAAGCTTTCTTT. This translates into CASSFNANKNTEAFF. The full variable domain, completed using reference TRBV5-1 and TRBJ1-1, is KAGVTQTPRYLIKTRGQQVTLSCSPISGHRSVSWYQQTPGQGLQFLFEYFSETQRNKGNFPGRFSGRQFSNSRSEMNVSTLELGDSALYLCASSFNANKNTEAFFGQGTRLTVV.

This rearrangement joins TRBV4-1 to TRBJ2-3; 7 bases are a match to TRBD2. There are 15 residues in the CDR3. The germline gives CDR1 MGHRA, CDR2 YSYEKL. J lost 6 bases, V lost 3 bases, and 9 bases had no gene match. CDR3 DNA: TGCGCCAGCAGCCAGGATGAAATGGGGGGGGATACGCAGTATTTT. This encodes CASSQDEMGGDTQYF.

The CDR3 DNA reads as TGCGCCAGCAGCTTGGCCGGGAGGGTACCGACTAATGAAAAACTGTTTTTT. Its translation: CASSLAGRVPTNEKLFF. This chain joins TRBV5-1 and TRBJ1-4; no clear D gene. The CDR3 spans 17 residues. Trimming left V 0 bases short and J 2 bases short, with 14 bases between. The germline gives CDR1 SGHRS, CDR2 YFSETQ. Combining the CDR3 with reference TRBV5-1 and TRBJ1-4 gives the whole variable domain KAGVTQTPRYLIKTRGQQVTLSCSPISGHRSVSWYQQTPGQGLQFLFEYFSETQRNKGNFPGRFSGRQFSNSRSEMNVSTLELGDSALYLCASSLAGRVPTNEKLFFGSGTQLSVL.

This sequence joins TRBV5-5 and TRBJ2-3; 10 bases fit TRBD2. J was trimmed by 5 bases and V by 0 bases; bases with no gene match: 9. The CDR3 is made up of 17 amino acids. The V gene's germline CDR1 is SGHKS and CDR2 YYEKEE (reference sequence). The chain's CDR3 is CASSLAKREGLGDTQYF. The CDR3 bases are TGTGCCAGCAGCTTGGCCAAGCGGGAGGGCTTAGGAGATACGCAGTATTTT.

This clone was seen a handful of times. J is TRBJ2-2 and V is TRBV7-3; weak D call: TRBD2 (6 bases). With 4 bases removed from V and 4 bases from J, the gap between germline ends came to 13 bases. CDR1 SGHTA and CDR2 FQGTGA come from the germline V gene. The CDR3 covers 15 residues. The CDR3 DNA reads TGTGCCAGCAGCTCCGGGGGAGGCCCCACCGGGGAGCTGTTTTTT. Encoded protein: CASSSGGGPTGELFF.

This clone occurred once. The chain carries TRBV5-1 and TRBJ1-2; D remains unclear. Germline loops: CDR1 SGHRS, CDR2 YFSETQ. The CDR3 has 13 residues. V lost 5 bases to trimming and J lost 4 bases, with 12 bases between them. The CDR3 reads CASSTAGTYGYTF. The CDR3 DNA is TGCGCCAGCAGTACAGCTGGCACCTATGGCTACACCTTC.

The chain recombines TRBV10-2 with TRBJ2-7, with 10 bases aligning to TRBD2. CDR1 is WSHSY, CDR2 SAAADI, per germline. The ends lost 6 bases at V and 5 bases at J; junction bases unmatched: 4. The CDR3 runs to 13 residues. CDR3 nucleotides: TGCGCCAGCAGAGCTAGCGGGAGCAACGAGCAGTACTTC. As protein: CASRASGSNEQYF.

V and J are TRBV6-1 and TRBJ2-7; TRBD2 matches 10 bases. Germline V lookup: CDR1 MNHNS, CDR2 SASEGT. The CDR3 runs 13 residues. V lost 8 bases and J lost 5; bases outside the gene matches: 6. The CDR3 region is CASRGTSENEQYF. The DNA of the CDR3 is TGTGCCAGCCGCGGGACTAGCGAAAACGAGCAGTACTTC.

This clone was counted a few times. This chain uses TRBV30 with TRBJ2-5; 13 bases align to TRBD2. The CDR3 is 15 residues long. Germline V gene lookup returns CDR1 GTSNPN and CDR2 SVGIG (reference sequence). Germline trimming cut 1 base from V and 3 bases from J; bases unmatched to any gene: 2. The CDR3 protein is CAWSELAGGKETQYF. The CDR3 bases are TGTGCCTGGAGTGAACTAGCGGGAGGGAAAGAGACCCAGTACTTC.

The V and J genes are TRBV6-1 and TRBJ2-7, with TRBD2 as a possible D gene (5 bases). Germline CDR1 MNHNS, CDR2 SASEGT. The germline V and J ends were trimmed by 6 bases and 1 base, with 13 bases remaining between them. The CDR3 spans 14 residues. CDR3: CASRALDGSYEQYF. CDR3 in DNA: TGTGCCAGCAGGGCACTAGACGGATCCTACGAGCAGTACTTC.

This chain links TRBV13 with TRBJ2-1, with D perhaps matching TRBD1 (5 bases). Trimming took 5 bases from V and 6 from J, leaving 14 bases between them. The germline CDR1 and CDR2 sequences are PRHDT and FYEKMQ (reference sequence). The CDR3 runs to 14 residues. The CDR3 sequence: CASSTRATSNEQFF. DNA of the CDR3: TGTGCCAGCAGCACCAGGGCCACATCCAATGAGCAGTTCTTC.

The chain combines TRBV7-2 with TRBJ1-2; D is possibly TRBD1 (5 bases). The V end was cut by 3 bases, the J end by 5 bases, with 13 bases between. CDR3 size: 14 residues. Germline V CDR1 and CDR2: SGHTA, FQGNSA. CDR3 nucleotide sequence: TGTGCCAGCAGCTTGCGTCTTCAGGGTTATGGCTACACCTTC. Translated, it gives CASSLRLQGYGYTF.

A remark on this clone: One end of the junction does not line up with germline, which may come from a read error. The chain recombines TRBV14 with TRBJ2-5; D unclear. The CDR3 runs 14 residues. Germline CDR1 reads SGHDN; CDR2 reads FVKESK. Here the CDR3 reads CASSRAGAQGTQYF. The CDR3 region has the DNA TGTGCCAGCAGCCGGGCAGGCGCACAAGGGACCCAGTACTTC.

The chain combines TRBV7-2 with TRBJ2-3, with D possibly matching TRBD1 (5 bases). Trimming left V 1 base short and J 10 bases short, with 6 bases between. The CDR3 is made up of 11 amino acids. The germline V gene encodes CDR1 SGHTA and CDR2 FQGNSA. CDR3 sequence reads: CASSLGGAQYF. DNA for the CDR3: TGTGCCAGCAGCTTAGGGGGCGCGCAGTATTTT.

The CDR3 is CASSQDLGRPSSSTDTQYF. CDR3 nucleotide sequence: TGCGCCAGCAGCCAAGATCTAGGTCGGCCATCTTCTAGCACAGATACGCAGTATTTT. The chain links TRBV4-1 to TRBJ2-3; D is ambiguous. CDR1 is MGHRA, CDR2 YSYEKL, per germline. The V end was cut by 0 bases, the J end by 0 bases, with 19 bases between. CDR3 length equals 19 residues.

The sample holds a few counts of this clone. V and J are TRBV2 and TRBJ2-3; 7 bases match TRBD1. Losses at the gene ends were 6 bases for V and 4 bases for J; bases not matched to a gene: 10. Germline V gives CDR1 SNHLY, CDR2 FYNNEI. This CDR3 is built from 15 residues. The CDR3 DNA is TGTGCCAGCAGCGCACAGGGGCATAAGGCAGATACGCAGTATTTT. It encodes CASSAQGHKADTQYF.

This chain links TRBV5-4 with TRBJ2-3, with 10 bases matching TRBD2. This CDR3 is built from 14 residues. V gave up 7 bases and J gave up 3 bases; unmatched junction bases: 5. CDR1 and CDR2 (germline): SGHNT, YYREEE (reference sequence). In DNA form, the CDR3 reads TGTGCCAGCTCTAGCGGGAGACTGACAGATACGCAGTATTTT. Translated: CASSSGRLTDTQYF. Variable domain in full (rest from reference TRBV5-4 and TRBJ2-3): ETGVTQSPTHLIKTRGQQVTLRCSSQSGHNTVSWYQQALGQGPQFIFQYYREEENGRGNFPPRFSGLQFPNYSSELNVNALELDDSALYLCASSSGRLTDTQYFGPGTRLTVL.

The chain has TRBV28 and TRBJ1-2; D unclear. The V and J ends lost 8 bases and 12 bases respectively, with 22 bases between them. The V gene's germline CDR1 is MDHEN and CDR2 SYDVKM. This CDR3 spans 13 amino acids. Here the CDR3 reads CASAAGGYIRDTF. The CDR3 DNA sequence: TGTGCCAGCGCCGCGGGCGGCTATATCCGCGACACCTTC.

The chain recombines TRBV5-4 with TRBJ2-5; 7 nucleotides agree with TRBD1. This CDR3 is built from 14 residues. After removal of 1 base from V and 3 bases from J, the junction contained 3 bases not matched to a gene. The germline CDR1 and CDR2 sequences are SGHNT and YYREEE (reference sequence). The CDR3 DNA sequence: TGTGCCAGCAGCTTGAAACAGGGGAAAGAGACCCAGTACTTC. Protein sequence: CASSLKQGKETQYF.

The V and J genes are TRBV5-4 and TRBJ2-3; 7 bases map to TRBD1. The junction had 9 bases not matched to a gene; V was cut back by 1 base and J by 4 bases. The CDR3 sequence is 16 residues long. Looked up from germline, CDR1 is SGHNT and CDR2 is YYREEE (reference sequence). CDR3 DNA: TGTGCCAGCAGCTTGCCCAGACAGGGAGTCCCAGATACGCAGTATTTT. Protein product: CASSLPRQGVPDTQYF.

This chain links TRBV27 with TRBJ1-1; 9 bases fit TRBD1. The V segment lost 6 bases and the J segment 4 bases; nucleotides outside the gene matches: 9. Germline V CDR1 and CDR2: MNHEY, SMNVEV (reference sequence). CDR3 length: 15 residues. The CDR3 region has the DNA TGTGCCAGCAGCTCCCTCGGACAGGGGAGCACTGAAGCTTTCTTT. Amino acids: CASSSLGQGSTEAFF.

CDR3 loop: CASTYQGYQPQHF. CDR3 coding DNA: TGTGCCAGCACCTACCAGGGATATCAGCCCCAGCATTTT. The chain carries TRBV28 and TRBJ1-5; the D gene is possibly TRBD1 (5 bases). Trimming took off 7 bases at V and 5 bases at J, with 12 bases between the two ends. This CDR3 has 13 residues. Germline V gene lookup returns CDR1 MDHEN and CDR2 SYDVKM. The whole variable domain, remainder taken from reference TRBV28 and TRBJ1-5, is DVKVTQSSRYLVKRTGEKVFLECVQDMDHENMFWYRQDPGLGLRLIYFSYDVKMKEKGDIPEGYSVSREKKERFSLILESASTNQTSMYLCASTYQGYQPQHFGDGTRLSIL.

The rearrangement uses TRBV5-1 and TRBJ2-1; TRBD1 aligns across 9 bases. After removal of 2 bases from V and 0 bases from J, the junction contained 3 bases not matched to a gene. The CDR3 contains 16 residues. Germline CDR1 reads SGHRS; CDR2 reads YFSETQ. CDR3 in amino acids: CASSLGTGSSYNEQFF. The CDR3, as DNA: TGCGCCAGCAGCTTAGGGACAGGGAGCTCCTACAATGAGCAGTTCTTC.

The V call is TRBV7-3, the J call TRBJ1-1; D remains unclear. V lost 3 bases and J 1 base, leaving 6 bases between the germline ends. This CDR3 comprises 13 residues. Germline V gene sequence: CDR1 SGHTA, CDR2 FQGTGA. CDR3 in DNA: TGTGCCAGCAGCTTTATCCCGAACACTGAAGCTTTCTTT. Translation: CASSFIPNTEAFF.